What follows are 17 T cell receptor beta chains derived from one specimen sequenced in a study of T cell repertoires in aging, cancer and after chemotherapy. Peripheral blood genomic DNA, not sorted cells or RNA, was the template. TRB rearrangements spanning V, D and J were amplified using mixed TRB-A/B primers. TCRdb reprocessed the multiplex PCR reads via MiXCR and lists one record per CDR3 protein. The table records over 2,500 distinct CDR3 sequences, about 45% of them present only once. Sequenced sample: blood. Receptors originate from a human donor with a solid tumor.

The V gene is TRBV27, the J gene TRBJ1-1; 8 nucleotides match TRBD1. J was trimmed by 4 bases and V by 1 base; bases with no gene match: 8. This CDR3 is built from 16 residues. Germline assignment: CDR1 MNHEY and CDR2 SMNVEV (reference sequence). CDR3 sequence reads: CASSLYKETGGTEAFF. The CDR3 DNA reads as TGTGCCAGCAGTTTATACAAAGAAACAGGGGGCACTGAAGCTTTCTTT.

This chain links TRBV7-9 with TRBJ1-2, with a tentative D call TRBD1 (6 bases). Between the trimmed V and J ends, which lost 1 base and 5 bases, there was a span of 11 bases. CDR1 SEHNR and CDR2 FQNEAQ come from the germline V gene (reference sequence). The CDR3 sequence is 14 residues long. Written as DNA, the CDR3 is TGTGCCAGCAGCTTAGACGGGGGCTGGTATGGCTACACCTTC. It translates to CASSLDGGWYGYTF.

This clonotype was seen a few times. The chain couples TRBV7-2 to TRBJ1-5; D ambiguous. Trimming cost V 5 bases and J 1 base, with 6 bases left between them. Germline lookup yields CDR1 SGHTA and CDR2 FQGNSA. This CDR3 is 13 amino acids long. The chain's CDR3 is CASSPGSNQPQHF. Here the CDR3 DNA reads TGTGCCAGCAGCCCAGGCAGCAATCAGCCCCAGCATTTT.

The chain uses TRBV27 and TRBJ1-6, with a possible D match to TRBD1 (5 bases). Germline V gene sequence: CDR1 MNHEY, CDR2 SMNVEV (reference sequence). The CDR3 runs 13 residues. V was trimmed by 5 bases and J by 9 bases, leaving 11 bases between them. CDR3 sequence reads: CASSPGGVSPLHF. DNA for the CDR3: TGTGCCAGCAGTCCCGGGGGAGTTTCACCCCTCCACTTT.

The gene calls are TRBV20-1 and TRBJ1-1; no clear D gene. CDR1 DFQATT and CDR2 SNEGSKA come from the germline V gene (reference sequence). The germline V and J ends were trimmed by 1 base and 0 bases, with 18 bases remaining between them. The CDR3 contains 17 residues. The CDR3 DNA follows: TGCAGTGCTAGAGCCGGGCCGGGAGGTTACATGAACACTGAAGCTTTCTTT. Translating gives CSARAGPGGYMNTEAFF.

The sample holds a few counts of this clonotype. The gene calls are TRBV6-1 and TRBJ2-7; D may match TRBD1 or TRBD2 (5 bases each). V was shortened by 3 bases and J by 2 bases, with 14 bases between the two germline ends. Germline assignment: CDR1 MNHNS and CDR2 SASEGT. The CDR3 has 15 amino acids. In DNA, the CDR3 is TGTGCCAGCAGTGAGGGGTGGGGACCTCCCTACGAGCAGTACTTC. Translation: CASSEGWGPPYEQYF.

This clonotype turned up a few times. The chain has TRBV5-1 and TRBJ1-2; D remains unclear. V shed 0 bases and J shed 6 bases, with 6 bases lying between them. The CDR3 has 12 residues. The germline V gene encodes CDR1 SGHRS and CDR2 YFSETQ. The CDR3 here is CASSLDTDGYTF. DNA for the CDR3: TGCGCCAGCAGCTTGGACACCGATGGCTACACCTTC.

V usage is TRBV7-2 and J usage is TRBJ1-1; 7 nucleotides align to TRBD1. The V gene end was trimmed by 3 bases and the J gene end by 0 bases; junction bases not matched to a gene: 4. The germline V gene encodes CDR1 SGHTA and CDR2 FQGNSA. This CDR3 is built from 15 residues. This CDR3 is CASSLRGQLNTEAFF. The DNA of the CDR3 is TGTGCCAGCAGCTTGAGGGGACAGCTGAACACTGAAGCTTTCTTT.

The rearrangement uses TRBV7-2 and TRBJ2-5; D not resolved. V gave up 2 bases and J gave up 5 bases, with 6 bases separating them. The CDR3 covers 12 residues. Germline-derived CDR1 and CDR2 are SGHTA and FQGNSA. The CDR3 sequence is CASSLRSETQYF. DNA of the CDR3: TGTGCCAGCAGCTTAAGATCCGAGACCCAGTACTTC.

The sample holds a few counts of this clonotype. The chain is built from TRBV7-2 and TRBJ2-5; TRBD2 matches 8 bases. The germline CDR1 and CDR2 sequences are SGHTA and FQGNSA. CDR3 size: 14 residues. Germline trimming cut 8 bases from V and 7 bases from J; bases unmatched to any gene: 12. CDR3 in amino acids: CASVSGGHTGTQYF. The CDR3 region has the DNA TGTGCCAGCGTCTCGGGGGGGCACACGGGGACCCAGTACTTC.

The chain recombines TRBV5-4 with TRBJ1-1, with a weak D call TRBD1 (5 bases). There are 16 residues in the CDR3. Germline lookup yields CDR1 SGHNT and CDR2 YYREEE (reference sequence). Trimming removed 1 base at V and 1 base at J, with 14 bases between. The CDR3 spells CASSLWIGATNTEAFF. The CDR3 nucleotides are TGTGCCAGCAGCTTGTGGATTGGGGCAACGAACACTGAAGCTTTCTTT.

Judged by abundance, this clonotype is large. This sequence joins TRBV7-2 and TRBJ1-2, with D unresolved. Germline values: CDR1 SGHTA, CDR2 FQGNSA. The CDR3 totals 15 residues. V lost 4 bases, J lost 0 bases, and 12 bases lay in between. The CDR3 DNA is TGTGCCAGCAGCTCCGGTGGAGGGTCTAACTATGGCTACACCTTC. This sequence encodes CASSSGGGSNYGYTF. Based on the CDR3 plus reference TRBV7-2 and TRBJ1-2, the full variable domain is GAGVSQSPSNKVTEKGKDVELRCDPISGHTALYWYRQSLGQGLEFLIYFQGNSAPDKSGLPSDRFSAERTGGSVSTLTIQRTQQEDSAVYLCASSSGGGSNYGYTFGSGTRLTVV.

The rearrangement uses TRBV7-2 and TRBJ2-6, with D unresolved. The CDR3 is made up of 15 amino acids. Per germline, CDR1 SGHTA and CDR2 FQGNSA. Trimming left V 7 bases short and J 0 bases short, with 10 bases between. The CDR3 sequence: CASTVLISGANVLTF. CDR3 bases: TGTGCCAGCACCGTTCTAATCTCTGGGGCCAACGTCCTGACTTTC.

V and J are TRBV5-6 and TRBJ1-3; D is perhaps TRBD1 (5 bases). Trimming pared 0 bases from V and 0 bases from J, leaving 7 bases between. Per germline, CDR1 SGHDT and CDR2 YYEEEE. This CDR3 contains 15 residues. The DNA for the CDR3 is TGTGCCAGCAGCTTGGGAGGGGCCTCTGGAAACACCATATATTTT. This translates into CASSLGGASGNTIYF.

The rearrangement links TRBV19 to TRBJ1-1; D ambiguous. V dropped 7 bases and J dropped 1 base, with 10 bases sitting between them. Per the germline V gene, CDR1 is LNHDA and CDR2 is SQIVND (reference sequence). There are 13 residues in the CDR3. DNA of the CDR3: TGTGCCAGTATCCCTCCCTGGAACACTGAAGCTTTCTTT. It yields the protein CASIPPWNTEAFF.

This clonotype was seen more than once but under ten times. The chain links TRBV6-5 to TRBJ1-4; no clear D. The CDR3 has 11 residues. Germline V gene lookup returns CDR1 MNHEY and CDR2 SVGAGI. V lost 2 bases to trimming and J lost 7 bases, with 2 bases between them. CDR3 nucleotides: TGTGCCAGCAGTTACCGTGAAAAACTGTTTTTT. Protein sequence: CASSYREKLFF.

This chain links TRBV4-1 with TRBJ2-1; D possibly corresponds to TRBD2 (6 bases). Germline V gives CDR1 MGHRA, CDR2 YSYEKL. The CDR3 is made up of 17 amino acids. V was clipped by 0 bases and J by 6 bases, with 18 bases between them. CDR3 region: CASSQELMRDYGNEQFF. Here the CDR3 DNA reads TGCGCCAGCAGCCAAGAGTTGATGCGGGATTACGGCAATGAGCAGTTCTTC.